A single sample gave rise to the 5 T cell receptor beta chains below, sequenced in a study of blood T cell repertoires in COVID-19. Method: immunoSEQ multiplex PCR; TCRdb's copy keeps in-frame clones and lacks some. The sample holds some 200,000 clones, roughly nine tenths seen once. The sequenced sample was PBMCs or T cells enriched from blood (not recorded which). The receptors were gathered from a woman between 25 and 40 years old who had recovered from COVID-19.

The CDR3 DNA reads TGTGCCAGCAGCTTGGTTCAGGGGTGGAACACTGAAGCTTTCTTT. It specifies CASSLVQGWNTEAFF. The chain has TRBV5-6 and TRBJ1-1; weak D call: TRBD1 (6 bases). The CDR3 extends over 15 amino acids. V lost 0 bases and J lost 1, with 10 bases in between. CDR1 and CDR2 from the germline V gene are SGHDT and YYEEEE.

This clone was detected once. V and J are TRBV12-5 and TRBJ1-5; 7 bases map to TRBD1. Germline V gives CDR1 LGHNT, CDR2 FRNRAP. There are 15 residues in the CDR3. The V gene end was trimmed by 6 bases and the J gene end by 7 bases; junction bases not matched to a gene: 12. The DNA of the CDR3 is TGTGCTAGTGGCTACCTAAACAGGGGAGACCAGCCCCAGCATTTT. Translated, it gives CASGYLNRGDQPQHF.

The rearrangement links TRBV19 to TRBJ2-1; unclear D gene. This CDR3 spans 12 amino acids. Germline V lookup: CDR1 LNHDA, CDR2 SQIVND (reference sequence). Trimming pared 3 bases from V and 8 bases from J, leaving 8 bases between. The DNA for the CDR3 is TGTGCCAGTAGTATCCGGTTGGATGAGCAGTTCTTC. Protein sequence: CASSIRLDEQFF.

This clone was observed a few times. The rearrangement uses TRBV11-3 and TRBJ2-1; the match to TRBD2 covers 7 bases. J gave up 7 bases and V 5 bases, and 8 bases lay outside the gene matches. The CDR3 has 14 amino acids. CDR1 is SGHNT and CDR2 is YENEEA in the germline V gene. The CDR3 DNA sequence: TGTGCCAGCAGCCCTAGGACTAGTCCGAATGAGCAGTTCTTC. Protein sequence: CASSPRTSPNEQFF.

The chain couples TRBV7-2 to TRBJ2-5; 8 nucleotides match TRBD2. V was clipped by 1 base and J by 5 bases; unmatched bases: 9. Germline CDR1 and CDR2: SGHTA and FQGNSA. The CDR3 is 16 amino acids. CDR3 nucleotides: TGTGCCAGCAGCTTAGGACTAGCGCCTTATGGGGAGACCCAGTACTTC. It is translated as CASSLGLAPYGETQYF.